A single sample is the source of the 13 T cell receptor beta chains below, sequenced in a study of spatial heterogeneity in lung cancer. Study findings and constraints: Tumors with more nonsynonymous mutations had more expanded intratumoral alpha and beta TCRs.

Antigen specificity for these receptors is unknown. TCRdb passed the 5' RACE reads through MiXCR, listing each CDR3 protein once. The sample lists 2,500 to 3,000 distinct CDR3 sequences, approximately 13% occurring once. Time point here: sample taken at primary tumor resection. Sequencing used lung tumor tissue, obtained at surgery. The receptors were gathered from a male donor with early-stage non-small cell lung cancer.

By share of the sample, this clonotype is large (0.1 to 1%). The chain joins TRBV2 to TRBJ1-4; TRBD1 matches 8 bases. Germline loops: CDR1 SNHLY, CDR2 FYNNEI. With 6 bases clipped from V and 7 bases from J, the junction kept 7 bases outside the gene matches. The CDR3 sequence is 14 residues long. CDR3 amino acids: CASREDRVVEKLFF. The CDR3 bases are TGTGCCAGCAGAGAGGACAGGGTGGTTGAAAAACTGTTTTTT. Based on the CDR3 plus reference TRBV2 and TRBJ1-4, the full variable domain is EPEVTQTPSHQVTQMGQEVILRCVPISNHLYFYWYRQILGQKVEFLVSFYNNEISEKSEIFDDQFSVERPDGSNFTLKIRSTKLEDSAMYFCASREDRVVEKLFFGSGTQLSVL.

Sample share makes this clonotype medium-sized (0.01 to 0.1%). This sequence joins TRBV20-1 and TRBJ2-7; the match to TRBD2 covers 12 bases. The CDR3 length is 18 residues. The germline CDR1 and CDR2 sequences are DFQATT and SNEGSKA (reference sequence). The V gene end was trimmed by 0 bases and the J gene end by 2 bases; junction bases not matched to a gene: 11. Here the CDR3 reads CSARDRLAGVQRAYEQYF. The CDR3 coding sequence is TGCAGTGCTAGAGACCGACTAGCGGGGGTCCAGAGGGCCTACGAGCAGTACTTC.

This clonotype was counted many times. This chain links TRBV4-3 with TRBJ2-1; the D gene could be TRBD1 or TRBD2 (5 bases each). V lost 1 base and J lost 7, with 17 bases in between. CDR1 LGHNA and CDR2 YSLEER come from the germline V gene. This CDR3 is built from 16 residues. CDR3 nucleotide sequence: TGCGCCAGCAGCCAAGTCCTCCCGGGGCCTTTAAATGAGCAGTTCTTC. Translation: CASSQVLPGPLNEQFF.

The V and J genes are TRBV28 and TRBJ2-3, with D possibly being TRBD2 (5 bases). Trimming stripped 5 bases from V and 2 bases from J, with 17 bases between. The CDR3 is 16 residues long. In germline, CDR1 is MDHEN, CDR2 SYDVKM. The CDR3 loop is CASSPRSDSNTDTQYF. In nucleotides, the CDR3 is TGTGCCAGCAGTCCTCGTTCGGACTCCAACACAGATACGCAGTATTTT.

There are a few counts of this clonotype. This rearrangement joins TRBV18 to TRBJ2-7; 9 bases fit TRBD1. Losses at the gene ends were 2 bases for V and 2 bases for J; bases not matched to a gene: 7. There are 16 residues in the CDR3. Germline CDR1 reads KGHSH; CDR2 reads LQKENI. Here the CDR3 reads CASSPMVGTGTYEQYF. The CDR3 nucleotides read TGTGCCAGCTCACCAATGGTGGGGACAGGGACCTACGAGCAGTACTTC.

This clonotype was seen a handful of times. This chain joins TRBV20-1 and TRBJ2-1; 12 nucleotides match TRBD2. The CDR3 runs to 14 residues. Trimming at V came to 6 bases and at J to 9 bases, leaving 9 bases not matched to a gene. Germline V gene data show CDR1 as DFQATT and CDR2 as SNEGSKA (reference sequence). The CDR3 region has the DNA TGCAGTGCCAGCACGACTAGCGGGAGCGGTGAGCAGTTCTTC. Amino acid sequence: CSASTTSGSGEQFF.

This clonotype appeared once. V and J are TRBV15 and TRBJ1-2, with D unresolved. V lost 0 bases to trimming and J lost 8 bases, with 16 bases between them. This CDR3 is built from 15 residues. Germline lookup yields CDR1 LNHNV and CDR2 YYDKDF (reference sequence). CDR3 sequence reads: CATSRDLAVPSGYTF. CDR3 in DNA: TGTGCCACCAGCAGAGATCTAGCAGTCCCCTCCGGCTACACCTTC.

This clonotype is categorized as medium-sized (0.01 to 0.1%). The rearrangement joins TRBV3-1 to TRBJ2-2; 10 nucleotides match TRBD2. The CDR3 is 16 amino acids. Germline V gene lookup returns CDR1 LGHDT and CDR2 YNNKEL (reference sequence). Losses at the gene ends were 5 bases for V and 1 base for J; bases not matched to a gene: 4. The CDR3 spells CASSYSSGGNTGELFF. The DNA for the CDR3 is TGTGCCAGCAGCTATTCTAGCGGGGGGAACACCGGGGAGCTGTTTTTT.

This clonotype ranks as medium-sized. The rearrangement links TRBV7-8 to TRBJ2-7; D may be TRBD1 or TRBD2 (5 bases each). Germline V lookup: CDR1 SGHVS, CDR2 FQNEAQ. This CDR3 contains 16 residues. The V end lost 4 bases, the J end lost 4 bases, and 20 bases lay between the germline ends. The CDR3 DNA reads TGTGCCAGCAGCTCCCCCTCGGGGCCGTTACCTTACGAGCAGTACTTC. Translating gives CASSSPSGPLPYEQYF. The whole variable domain, remainder taken from reference TRBV7-8 and TRBJ2-7, is GAGVSQSPRYKVAKRGQDVALRCDPISGHVSLFWYQQALGQGPEFLTYFQNEAQLDKSGLPSDRFFAERPEGSVSTLKIQRTQQEDSAVYLCASSSPSGPLPYEQYFGPGTRLTVT.

This clonotype rates as medium-sized. This chain connects TRBV6-7 to TRBJ2-3; 10 bases fit TRBD1. TRBV6-7 belongs to the ORF category, with a function that is uncertain. V gave up 7 bases and J gave up 2 bases; unmatched junction bases: 18. The CDR3 is made up of 19 amino acids. Here the CDR3 reads CASTPTGGEELGPTDTQYF. CDR3 sequence (DNA): TGTGCCAGCACCCCGACAGGGGGCGAGGAGTTGGGCCCCACAGATACGCAGTATTTT.

This clonotype appeared many times. The chain joins TRBV7-9 to TRBJ2-3; weak D call: TRBD1 (6 bases). CDR1 and CDR2 from the germline V gene are SEHNR and FQNEAQ (reference sequence). V was cut by 2 bases and J by 4 bases, with 10 bases left in between. The CDR3 sequence is 14 residues long. The CDR3 sequence is CASSLLAGADTQYF. The CDR3 bases are TGTGCCAGCAGCTTACTAGCAGGGGCAGATACGCAGTATTTT.

This clonotype showed up many times. This chain connects TRBV7-9 to TRBJ2-3; 7 bases line up with TRBD1. J gave up 2 bases and V 2 bases, and 7 bases lay outside the gene matches. Germline-derived CDR1 and CDR2 are SEHNR and FQNEAQ (reference sequence). The CDR3 length is 16 residues. CDR3 DNA: TGTGCCAGCAGCTTACCTAGGACAGGACTCACAGATACGCAGTATTTT. Translated: CASSLPRTGLTDTQYF.

The table lists this clonotype with many counts. This chain joins TRBV6-6 and TRBJ2-6; unclear D gene. The CDR3 is 16 amino acids. Germline V CDR1 and CDR2: MNHNY, SVGAGI (reference sequence). Trimming removed 1 base from V and 0 bases from J, with 7 bases in between. As DNA, the CDR3 is TGTGCCAGCAGTTACTGGCCGGGCTCTGGGGCCAACGTCCTGACTTTC. Translated: CASSYWPGSGANVLTF.